The 3 T cell receptor beta chains in this list originate from one sample, sequenced in a study of shared clonotypes between healthy human individuals. Repertoires were generated with immunoSEQ multiplex PCR, while TCRdb's copy carries only in-frame clones and drops some. The sample includes around 2,000,000 clones, roughly 95% of them seen just once. Source material: naive CD4+ T cells sorted from blood. The subset: CD45RA+ positively selected. The source is a man aged 18-30 years in good health.

In regard to this clone: The same CDR3 also results from other DNA sequences found in this sample. J is TRBJ2-7 and V is TRBV10-3, with 7 positions matching TRBD1. The germline gives CDR1 ENHRY, CDR2 SYGVKD. V dropped 5 bases and J dropped 3; count of bases not matched to a gene: 1. The CDR3 is 12 amino acids. The CDR3 DNA reads as TGTGCCATCAGTCCAGGGGGCTACGAGCAGTACTTC. Translated: CAISPGGYEQYF.

V is TRBV10-1 and J is TRBJ2-7, with D perhaps TRBD1 or TRBD2 (6 bases each). V dropped 2 bases and J dropped 7 bases, with 12 bases sitting between them. This CDR3 region has 13 residues. The V gene's germline CDR1 is WNHNN and CDR2 SYGVQD (reference sequence). CDR3 bases: TGCGCCAGCAGTGAGGGGGGGCAGAGAGAGCAGTACTTC. The encoded protein is CASSEGGQREQYF.

The V call is TRBV21-1, the J call TRBJ1-3. TRBV21-1 is labeled a pseudogene. The CDR3 is 16 amino acids. Here the CDR3 reads CASSPLGGYSGNTIYF. The DNA of the CDR3 is TGTGCCAGCAGCCCTTTGGGAGGGTACTCTGGAAACACCATATATTTT.